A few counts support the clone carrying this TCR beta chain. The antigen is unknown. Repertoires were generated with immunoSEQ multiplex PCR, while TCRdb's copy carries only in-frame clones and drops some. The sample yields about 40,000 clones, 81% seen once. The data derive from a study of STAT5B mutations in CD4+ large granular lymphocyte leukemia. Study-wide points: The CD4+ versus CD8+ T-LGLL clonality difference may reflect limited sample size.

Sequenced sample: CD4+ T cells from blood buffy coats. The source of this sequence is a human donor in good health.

DNA for the CDR3: TGTGCCAGCTCACCCGGAAACTCACCCCTCCACTTT. Translating gives CASSPGNSPLHF. The rearrangement joins TRBV18 to TRBJ1-6; no firm D call. The V and J ends lost 3 bases and 10 bases respectively, with 7 bases between them. This CDR3 is built from 12 residues. Germline CDR1 reads KGHSH; CDR2 reads LQKENI.